The 5 T cell receptor beta chains in this list originate from one sample, sequenced in a study of a mutant IDH1 vaccine in newly diagnosed glioma. Time point of the sample: baseline, week 1 (first vaccination visit). Treatment here: pre-vaccination baseline after standard-of-care therapy. Clones were sequenced by immunoSEQ multiplex PCR, and TCRdb holds only the in-frame ones, with some missing. The table records 59,000 or so clones, around 90% of them present only once. The specimen comprised PBMCs, sampled from a glioma patient treated with radiotherapy, temozolomide or both. The receptors stem from a man aged 50-60 years with glioma.

The chain joins TRBV9 to TRBJ2-1; TRBD2 matches 9 bases. The CDR3 length is 18 residues. The ends lost 2 bases at V and 10 bases at J; junction bases unmatched: 19. Germline V gene lookup returns CDR1 SGDLS and CDR2 YYNGEE. The CDR3, as DNA: TGTGCCAGCAGCGTTGATTCCGTGGGTAGTAGCGGGAGACGCGAGCAGTTCTTC. Its protein product is CASSVDSVGSSGRREQFF.

The chain is built from TRBV6-1 and TRBJ2-7; D possibly corresponds to TRBD1 (7 bases). Germline V lookup: CDR1 MNHNS, CDR2 SASEGT. This CDR3 spans 16 amino acids. V was clipped by 0 bases and J by 2 bases, with 14 bases between them. The CDR3 sequence is CASSEAGGQPTYEQYF. The CDR3 DNA follows: TGTGCCAGCAGTGAAGCGGGGGGACAGCCAACCTACGAGCAGTACTTC.

The rearrangement uses TRBV6-5 and TRBJ2-7, with D possibly being TRBD2 (5 bases). Between the trimmed V and J ends, which lost 4 bases and 6 bases, there was a span of 10 bases. The CDR3 length is 12 residues. Germline CDR1 and CDR2: MNHEY and SVGAGI. This CDR3 reads CASSSPRGEQYF. The CDR3 DNA reads TGTGCCAGCAGTTCTCCCCGGGGCGAGCAGTACTTC.

The rearrangement uses TRBV7-2 and TRBJ2-5; 8 positions match TRBD2. Germline V gene data show CDR1 as SGHTA and CDR2 as FQGNSA. The junction had 4 bases not matched to a gene; V was cut back by 5 bases and J by 2 bases. CDR3 length: 14 residues. The CDR3 loop is CASSQGTRQETQYF. DNA for the CDR3: TGTGCCAGCAGCCAGGGGACTAGACAAGAGACCCAGTACTTC.

This chain uses TRBV7-2 with TRBJ2-3, with TRBD2 matching 7 bases. The trim removed 3 bases at V and 3 bases at J, leaving 6 bases unmatched. The germline V gene has CDR1 SGHTA and CDR2 FQGNSA. The CDR3 length is 15 residues. The CDR3 nucleotides are TGTGCCAGCAGCTTCTACGCTAGCGGAACAGATACGCAGTATTTT. Its protein product is CASSFYASGTDTQYF.